These T cell receptor beta chains were read from a single sample in a study of PD-1 blockade in mismatch repair-deficient tumors. Here immunoSEQ multiplex PCR was the method, and the copy in TCRdb shows in-frame clones only, minus some. There are about 9,200 clones in the sample; about 90% occur only once, and 14% to 15% lies in the top ten. These receptors lack a known antigen. This specimen was cells cultured in vitro, taken from a patient treated with pembrolizumab. The receptors originated from an adult with mismatch repair-deficient cancer. Each CDR3 is given with its conserved first and last residue.

j_call | v_call | cdr3_aa
TRBJ2-7 | TRBV7-9 | CASSPGTGPSYEQYF
TRBJ2-6 | TRBV5-1 | CASSLAPLTSGANVLTF
TRBJ1-1 | TRBV2 | CASSFQGKNTEAFF
TRBJ2-1 | TRBV11-2 | CASSWDRGEQFF
TRBJ1-5 | TRBV7-9 | CASSLGWTGQNQPQHF
TRBJ2-2 | TRBV12-5 | CASGPGLAGAGNTGELFF
TRBJ1-1 | TRBV7-9 | CASTPDGTEAFF
TRBJ2-1 | TRBV27 | CASSLLGQESYNEQFF
TRBJ2-7 | TRBV29-1 | CSARLGTGLTYEQYF
TRBJ2-7 | TRBV28 | CASSLRGFYEQYF
TRBJ1-1 | TRBV5-1 | CASSLLTGNTEAFF
TRBJ2-2 | TRBV13 | CASSPLRGRPAGELFF